A single sample gave rise to the 31 T cell receptor beta chains below, sequenced in a study of blood T cell repertoires in COVID-19. TCRdb's table, derived via immunoSEQ multiplex PCR, lists solely in-frame clones and lacks some. The sample has over 80,000 clones, roughly 86% seen once. Sequenced: peripheral blood. These receptors were obtained from a human donor in a cohort sampled during active COVID-19.

The chain is built from TRBV9 and TRBJ2-2, with 9 bases aligning to TRBD1. The CDR3 consists of 14 residues. V lost 4 bases and J lost 3; bases outside the gene matches: 1. The germline V gene encodes CDR1 SGDLS and CDR2 YYNGEE. The CDR3 DNA reads as TGTGCCAGCAGCCGGACAGGGGACACCGGGGAGCTGTTTTTT. Translating it yields CASSRTGDTGELFF.

This clone was recorded only once. The chain is built from TRBV5-1 and TRBJ2-2, with 7 bases identical to TRBD2. Per the germline V gene, CDR1 is SGHRS and CDR2 is YFSETQ. The CDR3 spans 16 residues. Losses at the gene ends were 0 bases for V and 2 bases for J; bases not matched to a gene: 4. CDR3 bases: TGCGCCAGCAGCTTGGCCGCTAGCGGAAACACCGGGGAGCTGTTTTTT. Translated: CASSLAASGNTGELFF.

CDR3 loop: CASSGLAGEYNEQFF. The CDR3 DNA follows: TGTGCCAGCAGCGGACTAGCGGGGGAATACAATGAGCAGTTCTTC. This chain links TRBV7-3 with TRBJ2-1; TRBD2 matches at 13 bases. This CDR3 region has 15 residues. V was pared by 5 bases and J by 4 bases, with 2 bases of the junction left unmatched. Germline V gene data show CDR1 as SGHTA and CDR2 as FQGTGA.

This clone was counted a single time. The V and J genes are TRBV11-1 and TRBJ1-1, with D hard to call. CDR1 SGHAT and CDR2 FQDESV come from the germline V gene (reference sequence). This CDR3 has 15 residues. V gave up 1 base and J gave up 10 bases, with 19 bases separating them. CDR3 bases: TGTGCCAGCAGCTTAGGTTTAGGGCGGGGTTCGGGAGCTTTCTTT. Encoded protein: CASSLGLGRGSGAFF.

This chain uses TRBV7-2 with TRBJ1-1; the D is unclear. Germline V CDR1 and CDR2: SGHTA, FQGNSA. The CDR3 contains 17 residues. V was trimmed by 5 bases and J by 1 base, leaving 20 bases between them. The CDR3 nucleotides read TGTGCCAGCAGCCCCACGGCGCAGGCCGTGACGAACACTGAAGCTTTCTTT. It translates to CASSPTAQAVTNTEAFF.

J is TRBJ2-3 and V is TRBV7-3, with TRBD2 matching over 7 bases. V lost 2 bases to trimming and J lost 3 bases; unmatched junction nucleotides: 5. From germline, CDR1 is SGHTA and CDR2 FQGTGA. This CDR3 is 15 amino acids long. As DNA, the CDR3 is TGTGCCAGCAGCTTAGCGGGAGTAGGAACAGATACGCAGTATTTT. It translates to CASSLAGVGTDTQYF.

This rearrangement joins TRBV4-3 to TRBJ2-7; 9 bases fit TRBD2. The CDR3 has 15 residues. Per germline, CDR1 LGHNA and CDR2 YSLEER. J lost 2 bases, V lost 3 bases, and 5 bases had no gene match. The CDR3 sequence: CASSHTLAGTYEQYF. As DNA, the CDR3 is TGCGCCAGCAGCCACACCCTAGCGGGAACCTACGAGCAGTACTTC.

The gene calls are TRBV7-3 and TRBJ2-1, with a possible D match to TRBD2 (6 bases). Germline CDR1 and CDR2: SGHTA and FQGTGA. The CDR3 covers 15 residues. Trimming left V 2 bases short and J 0 bases short, with 8 bases between. CDR3 coding DNA: TGTGCCAGCAGCTTAGACGGGGGCTCCTACAATGAGCAGTTCTTC. Amino acids: CASSLDGGSYNEQFF.

The chain uses TRBV28 and TRBJ1-2, with D perhaps TRBD1 (6 bases). This CDR3 spans 16 amino acids. Germline CDR1 MDHEN, CDR2 SYDVKM. V was trimmed by 10 bases and J by 3 bases, leaving 24 bases between them. The CDR3 region has the DNA TGTGCCACCCCGGGGGGCGTAGGGAAATCGGACTATGGCTACACCTTC. It yields the protein CATPGGVGKSDYGYTF.

The V gene is TRBV19, the J gene TRBJ2-7; no clear D gene. The CDR3 consists of 14 residues. Trimming pared 1 base from V and 7 bases from J, leaving 14 bases between. Germline CDR1 is LNHDA and CDR2 is SQIVND (reference sequence). The CDR3 sequence is CASSIGPRLGEQYF. The CDR3 bases are TGTGCCAGTAGTATAGGGCCGAGGCTCGGGGAGCAGTACTTC. The whole variable domain, remainder taken from reference TRBV19 and TRBJ2-7, is DGGITQSPKYLFRKEGQNVTLSCEQNLNHDAMYWYRQDPGQGLRLIYYSQIVNDFQKGDIAEGYSVSREKKESFPLTVTSAQKNPTAFYLCASSIGPRLGEQYFGPGTRLTVT.

Note on this clone: This specimen includes other DNA sequences encoding the same CDR3. The rearrangement joins TRBV7-9 to TRBJ2-5, with 8 bases matching TRBD2. The CDR3 covers 14 residues. CDR1 and CDR2 from the germline V gene are SEHNR and FQNEAQ (reference sequence). V was pared by 3 bases and J by 4 bases, with 4 bases of the junction left unmatched. CDR3 region: CASSLGSGGETQYF. In nucleotides, the CDR3 is TGTGCCAGCAGCTTGGGCAGCGGGGGAGAGACCCAGTACTTC.

The chain links TRBV13 to TRBJ2-5; TRBD2 matches 8 bases. The CDR3 extends over 14 amino acids. The germline V gene encodes CDR1 PRHDT and CDR2 FYEKMQ (reference sequence). V dropped 5 bases and J dropped 5; count of bases not matched to a gene: 7. CDR3 sequence reads: CASSPRGGTETQYF. CDR3 coding DNA: TGTGCCAGCAGCCCCCGGGGGGGGACCGAGACCCAGTACTTC.

This clone was seen a single time. The rearrangement joins TRBV29-1 to TRBJ2-1; 8 nucleotides match TRBD2. This CDR3 region has 16 residues. The ends lost 7 bases at V and 0 bases at J; junction bases unmatched: 11. Germline V gene lookup returns CDR1 SQVTM and CDR2 ANQGSEA. The CDR3 region is CSAPPRGGNSYNEQFF. Here the CDR3 DNA reads TGCAGCGCCCCCCCACGGGGGGGGAACTCCTACAATGAGCAGTTCTTC.

The chain carries TRBV2 and TRBJ1-2; no clear D gene. The CDR3 consists of 14 residues. Trimming shortened V by 7 bases and J by 2 bases, and 14 bases separated the two germline ends. The V gene's germline CDR1 is SNHLY and CDR2 FYNNEI. The CDR3 reads CASMPGMRNYGYTF. CDR3 DNA sequence: TGTGCCAGCATGCCGGGAATGAGGAACTATGGCTACACCTTC.

This CDR3 reads CASRRGQSYNEQFF. As DNA, the CDR3 is TGTGCCAGCAGGAGGGGACAGTCCTACAATGAGCAGTTCTTC. This sequence joins TRBV28 and TRBJ2-1; TRBD1 matches at 7 bases. CDR3 length: 14 residues. V trimming: 6 bases; J trimming: 1 base; junction bases outside the gene matches: 3. Germline CDR1 is MDHEN and CDR2 is SYDVKM.

The chain employs TRBV5-4 and TRBJ2-3, with 15 bases matching TRBD2. CDR3 size: 17 residues. The V gene end was trimmed by 2 bases and the J gene end by 8 bases; junction bases not matched to a gene: 9. Germline V gives CDR1 SGHNT, CDR2 YYREEE (reference sequence). DNA for the CDR3: TGTGCCAGCAGCTTCGAAGGGACTAGCGGGAGGCCCGCTACGCAGTATTTT. Translating gives CASSFEGTSGRPATQYF. The entire variable domain, with the rest obtained from reference TRBV5-4 and TRBJ2-3, is as follows: ETGVTQSPTHLIKTRGQQVTLRCSSQSGHNTVSWYQQALGQGPQFIFQYYREEENGRGNFPPRFSGLQFPNYSSELNVNALELDDSALYLCASSFEGTSGRPATQYFGPGTRLTVL.

This clone was recorded only once. The gene calls are TRBV20-1 and TRBJ1-2, with D unresolved. CDR1 is DFQATT and CDR2 is SNEGSKA in the germline V gene (reference sequence). CDR3 length: 11 residues. Trimming left V 6 bases short and J 4 bases short, with 9 bases between. Written as DNA, the CDR3 is TGCAGTGCCCAAGGAGTCTATGGCTACACCTTC. The encoded protein is CSAQGVYGYTF.

The gene calls are TRBV7-2 and TRBJ2-5; 7 bases are a match to TRBD2. V lost 4 bases, J lost 4 bases, and 15 bases stayed unmatched. Germline lookup yields CDR1 SGHTA and CDR2 FQGNSA. The CDR3 has 17 amino acids. Here the CDR3 DNA reads TGTGCCAGCAGCTGGAATAAGTGGCGGGAGAGGAGAGAGACCCAGTACTTC. It codes for CASSWNKWRERRETQYF.

The gene calls are TRBV18 and TRBJ2-2; 7 nucleotides align to TRBD1. Germline CDR1 and CDR2: KGHSH and LQKENI. The CDR3 consists of 14 residues. The trim removed 2 bases at V and 7 bases at J, leaving 4 bases unmatched. This CDR3 is CASSPEQGIGELFF. CDR3 nucleotides: TGTGCCAGCTCACCAGAACAGGGGATCGGGGAGCTGTTTTTT.

This chain connects TRBV4-3 to TRBJ1-2; a weak D match, TRBD1 (5 bases). Looked up from germline, CDR1 is LGHNA and CDR2 is YSLEER. The CDR3 has 16 amino acids. V gave up 1 base and J gave up 4 bases, with 16 bases separating them. The CDR3 DNA is TGCGCCAGCAGCCAAGTCACCGACAGATTGCTCTATGGCTACACCTTC. This encodes CASSQVTDRLLYGYTF.

This sequence joins TRBV6-2 or TRBV6-3 and TRBJ2-2; TRBD1 agrees at 10 bases. Unmatched junction bases numbered 2, after V lost 2 bases and J lost 5 bases. This CDR3 is built from 15 residues. The germline gives CDR1 MNHEY, CDR2 SVGEGT. This CDR3 reads CASSYPGQGTGELFF. The CDR3 bases are TGTGCCAGCAGTTACCCGGGACAGGGGACCGGGGAGCTGTTTTTT.

This clone was seen a handful of times. The chain uses TRBV5-1 and TRBJ2-2, with D perhaps matching TRBD1 (6 bases). V dropped 4 bases and J dropped 0 bases, with 10 bases sitting between them. The CDR3 is made up of 15 amino acids. CDR1 is SGHRS, CDR2 YFSETQ, per germline. The CDR3 here is CASSPAGANTGELFF. The CDR3 coding sequence is TGCGCCAGCAGCCCGGCAGGGGCGAACACCGGGGAGCTGTTTTTT.

The gene calls are TRBV20-1 and TRBJ2-5; 10 nucleotides line up with TRBD1. The V and J ends lost 3 bases and 2 bases, in that order; junction bases with no gene match: 12. The CDR3 runs 17 residues. Germline V gene sequence: CDR1 DFQATT, CDR2 SNEGSKA (reference sequence). The CDR3, as DNA: TGCAGTGCTAGTGGGACAGGGGACGGCGGGACTCAAGAGACCCAGTACTTC. The encoded protein is CSASGTGDGGTQETQYF.

The chain couples TRBV18 to TRBJ1-6; 7 bases line up with TRBD1. CDR1 and CDR2 from the germline V gene are KGHSH and LQKENI. V gave up 5 bases and J gave up 0 bases; unmatched junction bases: 7. This CDR3 spans 17 amino acids. CDR3 protein: CASSYGTVSSYNSPLHF. In DNA, the CDR3 is TGTGCCAGCTCATACGGGACAGTAAGCTCCTATAATTCACCCCTCCACTTT.

The V call is TRBV20-1, the J call TRBJ1-6; D call uncertain. The CDR3 runs 12 residues. CDR1 is DFQATT and CDR2 is SNEGSKA in the germline V gene (reference sequence). V was trimmed by 3 bases and J by 6 bases, leaving 6 bases between them. The CDR3 here is CSASPRNSPLHF. In nucleotides, the CDR3 is TGCAGTGCTAGTCCCCGTAATTCACCCCTCCACTTT.

The V and J genes are TRBV7-3 and TRBJ2-3, with D perhaps matching TRBD2 (6 bases). Per the germline V gene, CDR1 is SGHTA and CDR2 is FQGTGA. With 3 bases removed from V and 1 base from J, the gap between germline ends came to 14 bases. The CDR3 sequence is 16 residues long. The CDR3 region is CASSFEGRGGTDTQYF. DNA for the CDR3: TGTGCCAGCAGCTTCGAGGGGCGGGGAGGCACAGATACGCAGTATTTT.

The chain uses TRBV27 and TRBJ2-7, with D possibly TRBD2 on 6 matching bases. V gave up 9 bases and J gave up 2 bases, with 20 bases separating them. The CDR3 is 15 amino acids. Germline V gives CDR1 MNHEY, CDR2 SMNVEV (reference sequence). The CDR3 is CASSLSGLGPYEQYF. CDR3 coding DNA: TGTGCCAGTTCTTTATCGGGACTTGGGCCCTACGAGCAGTACTTC.

The chain carries TRBV6-5 and TRBJ1-2; D gene ambiguous. Germline V gene data show CDR1 as MNHEY and CDR2 as SVGAGI. This CDR3 has 10 residues. V lost 8 bases and J 4 bases, leaving 5 bases between the germline ends. The chain's CDR3 is CASVAYGYTF. The CDR3 DNA is TGTGCCAGCGTGGCCTATGGCTACACCTTC.

The chain is built from TRBV7-3 and TRBJ1-1, with 7 positions matching TRBD1. With 8 bases clipped from V and 0 bases from J, the junction kept 9 bases outside the gene matches. The CDR3 has 15 residues. Germline loops: CDR1 SGHTA, CDR2 FQGTGA. In DNA form, the CDR3 reads TGTGCCAGCTCCATGGGACAGCGTATGAACACTGAAGCTTTCTTT. Its translation is CASSMGQRMNTEAFF.

This chain links TRBV4-1 with TRBJ2-2; TRBD2 agrees at 8 bases. Germline trimming cut 0 bases from V and 7 bases from J; bases unmatched to any gene: 16. This CDR3 is built from 19 residues. Germline loops: CDR1 MGHRA, CDR2 YSYEKL. The CDR3 DNA reads as TGCGCCAGCAGCCAAGAGGGGTTTCGCAGCGGGAGTAGGAGCGGGGAGCTGTTTTTT. Translating gives CASSQEGFRSGSRSGELFF.

This chain connects TRBV28 to TRBJ1-5; D not resolved. Germline-derived CDR1 and CDR2 are MDHEN and SYDVKM. The germline V and J ends were trimmed by 3 bases and 0 bases, with 3 bases remaining between them. CDR3 length: 13 amino acids. The CDR3 coding sequence is TGTGCCAGCAGTTTGCGTAGCAATCAGCCCCAGCATTTT. Protein: CASSLRSNQPQHF.